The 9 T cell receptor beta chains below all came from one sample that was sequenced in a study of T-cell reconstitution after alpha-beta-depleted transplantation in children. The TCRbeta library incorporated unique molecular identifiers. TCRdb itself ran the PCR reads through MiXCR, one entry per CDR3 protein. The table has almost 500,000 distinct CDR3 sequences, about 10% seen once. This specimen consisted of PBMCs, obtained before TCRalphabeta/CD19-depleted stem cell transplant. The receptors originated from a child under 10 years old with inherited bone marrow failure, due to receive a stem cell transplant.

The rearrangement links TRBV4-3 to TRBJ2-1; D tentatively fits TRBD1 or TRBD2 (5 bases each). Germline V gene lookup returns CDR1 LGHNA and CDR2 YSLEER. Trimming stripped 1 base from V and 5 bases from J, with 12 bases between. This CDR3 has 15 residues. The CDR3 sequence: CASSQGTGTHNEQFF. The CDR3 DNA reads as TGCGCCAGCAGCCAAGGGACTGGGACGCACAATGAGCAGTTCTTC.

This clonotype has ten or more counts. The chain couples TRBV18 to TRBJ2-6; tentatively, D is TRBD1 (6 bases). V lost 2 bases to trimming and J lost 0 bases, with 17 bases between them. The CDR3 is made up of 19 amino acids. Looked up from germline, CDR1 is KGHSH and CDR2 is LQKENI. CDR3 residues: CASSPIAQGASSGANVLTF. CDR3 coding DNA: TGTGCCAGCTCACCAATAGCACAGGGAGCCTCCTCTGGGGCCAACGTCCTGACTTTC.

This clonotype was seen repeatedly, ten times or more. CDR3 sequence reads: CASSLELYGTGKNTEAFF. The CDR3 DNA reads as TGTGCCAGCAGCTTGGAGCTTTACGGGACAGGGAAGAACACTGAAGCTTTCTTT. The rearrangement links TRBV5-4 to TRBJ1-1, with 9 bases identical to TRBD1. Germline V gene sequence: CDR1 SGHNT, CDR2 YYREEE (reference sequence). The CDR3 is made up of 18 amino acids. Losses at the gene ends were 0 bases for V and 1 base for J; bases not matched to a gene: 10.

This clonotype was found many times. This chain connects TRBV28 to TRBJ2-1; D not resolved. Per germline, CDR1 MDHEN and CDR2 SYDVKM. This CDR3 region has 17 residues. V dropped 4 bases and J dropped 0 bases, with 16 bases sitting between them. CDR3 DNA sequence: TGTGCCAGCAGTTCCCCGACCAGCGCGAGCTCCTACAATGAGCAGTTCTTC. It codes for CASSSPTSASSYNEQFF.

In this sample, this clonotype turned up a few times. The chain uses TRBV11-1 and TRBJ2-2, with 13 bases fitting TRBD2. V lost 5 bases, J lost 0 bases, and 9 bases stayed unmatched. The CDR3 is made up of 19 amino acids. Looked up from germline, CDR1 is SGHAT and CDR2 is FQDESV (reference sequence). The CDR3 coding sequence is TGTGCCAGCAGCCTCGGACTAGCGGGAGAAATGACGAACACCGGGGAGCTGTTTTTT. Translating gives CASSLGLAGEMTNTGELFF.

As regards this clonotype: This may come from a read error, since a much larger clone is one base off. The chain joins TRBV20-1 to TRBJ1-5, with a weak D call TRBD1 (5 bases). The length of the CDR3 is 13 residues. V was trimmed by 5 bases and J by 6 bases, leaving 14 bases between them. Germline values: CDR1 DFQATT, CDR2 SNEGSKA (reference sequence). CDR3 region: CSAGKRGAQPQHF. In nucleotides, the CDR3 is TGCAGTGCTGGGAAAAGGGGAGCTCAGCCCCAGCATTTT.

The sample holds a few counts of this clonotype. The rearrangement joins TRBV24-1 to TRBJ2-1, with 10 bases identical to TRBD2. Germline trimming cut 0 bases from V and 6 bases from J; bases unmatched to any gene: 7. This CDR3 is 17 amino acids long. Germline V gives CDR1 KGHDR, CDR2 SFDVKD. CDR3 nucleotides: TGTGCCACCAGTGATTTGCTATCTAGCGGGAGCCCCAATGAGCAGTTCTTC. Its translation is CATSDLLSSGSPNEQFF.

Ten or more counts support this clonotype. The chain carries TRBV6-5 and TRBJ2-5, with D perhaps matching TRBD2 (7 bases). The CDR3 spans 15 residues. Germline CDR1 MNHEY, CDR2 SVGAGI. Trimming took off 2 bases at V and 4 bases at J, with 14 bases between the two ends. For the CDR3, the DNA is TGTGCCAGCAGTTACGCTTACGGGGGGCGAGAGACCCAGTACTTC. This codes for CASSYAYGGRETQYF.

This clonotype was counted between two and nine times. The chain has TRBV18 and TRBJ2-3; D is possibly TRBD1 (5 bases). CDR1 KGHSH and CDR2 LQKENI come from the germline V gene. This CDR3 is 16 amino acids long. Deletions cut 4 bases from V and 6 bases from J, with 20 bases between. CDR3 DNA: TGTGCCAGCTCACAAGAGGCCCCCCTTAGGGGCGATACGCAGTATTTT. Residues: CASSQEAPLRGDTQYF.